A selection of T cell receptor beta chains follows, all from one sample in a study of blood T cell repertoires in COVID-19. The repertoire was sequenced with immunoSEQ multiplex PCR; TCRdb's copy has only in-frame clones and lacks some. The sample includes hundreds of thousands of clones, roughly 90% of them seen just once. Source material: peripheral blood. These receptors were taken from a woman in her 30s with active or convalescent COVID-19. Each CDR3 is given with its conserved first and last residue. D genes are given only for firm matches. Some rows mark clone size as missing; the rest say once, few, many or name a class of expanded clone.

V gene	clone size	D gene	J gene	CDR3 DNA	CDR3 protein
TRBV24-1	.	TRBD2	TRBJ2-1	TGTGCCACCAGTGATGCCGGGACTAGCGGGAGGGCCCCCTACAATGAGCAGTTCTTC	CATSDAGTSGRAPYNEQFF
TRBV30	.	.	TRBJ1-5	TGTGCCTGGAGTGTGACTAGGTCAACGAACGGCCATCAGCCCCAGCATTTT	CAWSVTRSTNGHQPQHF
TRBV10-3	.	TRBD2	TRBJ2-1	TGTGCCATCAAAGGGACTAGCGGGGGGACTGAGCAGTTCTTC	CAIKGTSGGTEQFF
TRBV12-3/TRBV12-4	.	.	TRBJ1-5	TGTGCCAGCAGCAGCAGGATCGCTCAGCCCCAGCATTTT	CASSSRIAQPQHF
TRBV29-1	.	.	TRBJ2-5	TGCAGCGTTGCAATACAGTTAAAAGAGACCCAGTACTTC	CSVAIQLKETQYF
TRBV2	.	.	TRBJ1-5	TGTGCCAGCAGTCTACAGGATCAGCCCCAGCATTTT	CASSLQDQPQHF
TRBV27	.	TRBD1	TRBJ1-4	TGTGCCAGCAGTGCCAACCGGGACAGACACACAACTAATGAAAAACTGTTTTTT	CASSANRDRHTTNEKLFF
TRBV9	.	.	TRBJ2-2	TGTGCCAGCAGCGTAGGGGGAGCGAACACCGGGGAGCTGTTTTTT	CASSVGGANTGELFF
TRBV7-6	.	.	TRBJ1-3	TGTGCCAGCAGCTTAGACTTTTCAGGGCCAGGAAACACCATATATTTT	CASSLDFSGPGNTIYF
TRBV12-5	few	.	TRBJ1-2	TGTGCTAGTGGTTTTTTCCCCAGGGTAGATCGAGATGGCTACACCTTC	CASGFFPRVDRDGYTF
TRBV4-2	.	TRBD2	TRBJ2-7	TGTGCCAGCAGCCAAGAAGTACTAGCGGGAGCCTACGAGCAGTACTTC	CASSQEVLAGAYEQYF
TRBV18	.	TRBD1	TRBJ1-2	TGTGCCAGCTCACCAGGGACAGGGGAAGGTGGCTACACCTTC	CASSPGTGEGGYTF
TRBV18	once	.	TRBJ2-7	TGTGCCAGCTCACCAATAGGAGGGGGCGACGAGCAGTACTTC	CASSPIGGGDEQYF
TRBV5-6	.	.	TRBJ1-2	TGTGCCAGCAGCTTGGTCGATGTCGGGGGTGGCTACACCTTC	CASSLVDVGGGYTF
TRBV18	.	.	TRBJ2-2	TGTGCCAGCTCACCCCAAAACACCGGGGAGCTGTTTTTT	CASSPQNTGELFF
TRBV2	.	.	TRBJ2-7	TGTGCCAGCAGCGCCACACCGTCCTACGAGCAGTACTTC	CASSATPSYEQYF
TRBV29-1	.	.	TRBJ2-7	TGCAGCGTTGAAATGCCGAGCCTGTACGAGCAGTACTTC	CSVEMPSLYEQYF
TRBV27	.	.	TRBJ1-4	TGTGCCAGCAGTTTAGGGGACAACAAACTGTTTTTT	CASSLGDNKLFF
TRBV5-1	.	.	TRBJ1-4	TGCGCCAGCAGCTTGGCAGGGTCAGCAACTAATGAAAAACTGTTTTTT	CASSLAGSATNEKLFF
TRBV6-1	few	TRBD1	TRBJ1-3	TGTGCCAGCAGTGAAACGACAGGGTACACGGGAAACACCATATATTTT	CASSETTGYTGNTIYF
TRBV27	few	TRBD1	TRBJ2-2	TGTGCCAGCGGGAGCTGGGACAGATCCTTTGTGATGGAGCTGTTTTTT	CASGSWDRSFVMELFF
TRBV19	.	.	TRBJ1-5	TGTGCCAGTAGTACCCGAGCTGGCAATCAGCCCCAGCATTTT	CASSTRAGNQPQHF
TRBV7-9	once	.	TRBJ2-1	TGTGCCAGCAGTTACAGGGCTATTTCCTACAATGAGCAGTTCTTC	CASSYRAISYNEQFF
TRBV28	.	TRBD2	TRBJ2-1	TGTGCCAGCAGTTTAGGCGGGAGCTCCTACAATGAGCAGTTCTTC	CASSLGGSSYNEQFF
TRBV14	.	TRBD1	TRBJ1-4	TGTGCCAGCAGCCAAGAGACACAGGGGGCCCACGAAAAACTGTTTTTT	CASSQETQGAHEKLFF
TRBV5-5	.	TRBD2	TRBJ2-3	TGTGCCAGCAGCTCCGGGACTAGCGGGGGAACAGATACGCAGTATTTT	CASSSGTSGGTDTQYF
TRBV30	.	.	TRBJ1-1	TGTGCCTGGAGTGTACTTAGGGGGGGAAGCACTGAAGCTTTCTTT	CAWSVLRGGSTEAFF
TRBV14	few	.	TRBJ1-4	TGTGCCAGCAGCCGGGGGGGGAATCCAACTAATGAAAAACTGTTTTTT	CASSRGGNPTNEKLFF
TRBV6-6	.	TRBD2	TRBJ2-7	TGTGCCAGCAGTTACGGATTGACTAGCGGGATGGGAGAGCAGTACTTC	CASSYGLTSGMGEQYF
TRBV12-2	.	.	TRBJ2-7	TGTGCAAGTCGCCCCATCGAGCTCCGGGACAGGTACGAGCAGTACTTC	CASRPIELRDRYEQYF
TRBV2	.	.	TRBJ1-3	TGTGCCAGCAGTGACACAGAAGGGGTAGGAGGAAACACCATATATTTT	CASSDTEGVGGNTIYF
TRBV3-1/TRBV3-2	.	.	TRBJ1-1	TGTGCCAGCAGCCAAGGGCCGGAAGCTTTCTTT	CASSQGPEAFF
TRBV3-1/TRBV3-2	.	TRBD1	TRBJ1-2	TGTGCCAGCAGCCTGCGAATGGACAGGTTGCCCTATGGCTACACCTTC	CASSLRMDRLPYGYTF
TRBV10-3	.	.	TRBJ2-7	TGTGCCATCGGAGACAGGAACTCCTACGAGCAGTACTTC	CAIGDRNSYEQYF
TRBV29-1	.	TRBD1	TRBJ2-6	TGCAGCGCAAGGACAGGCCCCTCTGGGGCCAACGTCCTGACTTTC	CSARTGPSGANVLTF
TRBV27	.	TRBD1	TRBJ2-2	TGTGCCAGCAGTTTACTACAGGGGAATGGCGGGGAGCTGTTTTTT	CASSLLQGNGGELFF
TRBV20-1	.	TRBD2	TRBJ2-2	TGCAGTGCTAGTTTGGGACTAGCGATCACCGGGGAGCTGTTTTTT	CSASLGLAITGELFF
TRBV2	.	TRBD1	TRBJ1-2	TGTGCCAGCAGTCGACAGGGGGCTGGCTACACCTTC	CASSRQGAGYTF
TRBV7-9	once	TRBD1	TRBJ1-2	TGTGCCAGCAGACCCCCCGGGACAGGCTATGGCTACACCTTC	CASRPPGTGYGYTF
TRBV10-1	.	TRBD1	TRBJ1-1	TGCGCCAGCAGTGAGTTGGTCGGGACAGGGGACACTGAAGCTTTCTTT	CASSELVGTGDTEAFF
TRBV30	.	.	TRBJ1-2	TGTGCCTGGGGGGGAGCGTATGGCTACACCTTC	CAWGGAYGYTF
TRBV5-1	.	TRBD2	TRBJ2-1	TGCGCCAGCAGCAGACTAGCGGGAGCCTACAATGAGCAGTTCTTC	CASSRLAGAYNEQFF
TRBV27	.	.	TRBJ1-1	TGTGCCAGCAGTTTATCATGGGGACAGAACACTGAAGCTTTCTTT	CASSLSWGQNTEAFF
TRBV7-6	.	.	TRBJ2-3	TGTGCCAGCAGCTTAGTTCCGGGCCAGGGATTAACAGATACGCAGTATTTT	CASSLVPGQGLTDTQYF
TRBV5-1	.	TRBD1	TRBJ1-2	TGCGCCAGCAGCCCCGGGACAGGGGTTTTCTATGGCTACACCTTC	CASSPGTGVFYGYTF
TRBV6-2/TRBV6-3	.	TRBD2	TRBJ2-1	TGTGCCAGCAGTTCTGGGACTAGCGAATCCGCTGGCAATGAGCAGTTCTTC	CASSSGTSESAGNEQFF